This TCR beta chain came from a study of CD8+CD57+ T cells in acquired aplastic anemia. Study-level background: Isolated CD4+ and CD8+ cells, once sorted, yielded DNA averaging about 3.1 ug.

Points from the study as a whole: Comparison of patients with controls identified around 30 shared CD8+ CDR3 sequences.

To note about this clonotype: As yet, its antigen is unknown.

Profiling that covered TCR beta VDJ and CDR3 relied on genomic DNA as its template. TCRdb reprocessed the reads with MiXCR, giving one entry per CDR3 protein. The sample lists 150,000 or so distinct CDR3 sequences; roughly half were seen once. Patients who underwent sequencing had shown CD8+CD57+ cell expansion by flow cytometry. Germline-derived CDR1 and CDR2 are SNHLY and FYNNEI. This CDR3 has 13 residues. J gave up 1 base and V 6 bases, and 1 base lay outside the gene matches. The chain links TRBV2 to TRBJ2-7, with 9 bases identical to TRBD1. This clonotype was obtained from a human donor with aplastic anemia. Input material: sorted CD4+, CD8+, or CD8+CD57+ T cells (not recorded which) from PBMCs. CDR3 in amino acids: CASRDRGSYEQYF. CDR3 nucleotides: TGTGCCAGCAGGGACAGGGGATCCTACGAGCAGTACTTC.